The text below deals with one T cell receptor (beta chain). No antigen is known for it. The sample comes from a study of OX40 agonist ivuxolimab in advanced cancers. Sequenced by immunoSEQ multiplex PCR; TCRdb stores in-frame clones only, minus some. Of 90,000 to 100,000 clones in the sample, roughly 89% were seen once. Broader study findings: At 0.1 to 3.0 mg/kg, CD4+ and CD8+ blood T cells expanded clonally by week 6.

The CDR3 contains 13 residues. Deletions cut 3 bases from V and 3 bases from J, with 8 bases between. Per germline, CDR1 SGHNT and CDR2 YENEEA. This chain joins TRBV11-3 and TRBJ1-1; TRBD1 is a possible D gene (6 bases). This receptor was obtained from an adult with an advanced solid tumor such as melanoma, head and neck, liver or kidney cancer. Specimen: CD4+ or CD8+ T cells sorted from blood, collected in a trial of the OX40 agonist ivuxolimab. The DNA of the CDR3 is TGTGCCAGCAGCTTGAACAGGGACACTGAAGCTTTCTTT. This encodes CASSLNRDTEAFF.